The present T cell receptor beta chain was sequenced within a study of blood T cell repertoires in COVID-19. This table comes from immunoSEQ multiplex PCR, and its TCRdb copy is limited to in-frame clones, with some not included. The sample comprises approximately 260,000 clones, roughly 88% of which are singletons, and roughly 11% rests with the top ten. The CDR3 extends over 14 amino acids. Germline CDR1 and CDR2: MNHEY and SMNVEV (reference sequence). The V gene lost 8 bases and the J gene lost 7 bases, with 21 bases spanning the gap. This sequence originates from a woman in her 70s with acute or convalescent COVID-19. Input material: peripheral blood. The chain recombines TRBV27 with TRBJ2-7, with D possibly being TRBD2 (5 bases). The CDR3 region has the DNA TGTGCCAGCCGCGAAGGGTCCTTTCCGGGAGAGCAGTACTTC. It specifies CASREGSFPGEQYF.